This T cell receptor beta chain was sequenced during a study of OX40 agonist ivuxolimab in advanced cancers. For the wider study: Ivuxolimab was an agonistic, fully human IgG2 monoclonal antibody directed against OX40 (CD134), a costimulatory receptor. Intravenous ivuxolimab was administered to patients every 2 weeks at six dose levels: 0.01, 0.1, 0.3, 1.5, 3 and 10 mg/kg. Of the approximately 54 patients in dose escalation, around 19 had hepatocellular carcinoma, about 15 had melanoma, 9 had renal cell carcinoma and 9 had head and neck cancer. In the dose-escalation cohort, approximately 80% of patients were male, and the mean age was roughly 60 years with a range of roughly 20 to 79. Prior anti-PD-1, anti-PD-L1 or anti-CTLA-4 therapy was permitted, and approximately 42% of dose-escalation patients had received checkpoint inhibitors. Partial responses occurred in three dose-escalation patients, of whom one had hepatocellular carcinoma and two had cutaneous melanoma. The point of sequencing TCRbeta in the periphery was to test whether ivuxolimab changed TCR sequence diversity and drove clonal T-cell expansion. The monotherapy dose-escalation portion (N ≈ 52 patients) of the phase I ivuxolimab trial is reported in the paper.

This clone was counted a few times. Its antigen remains undetermined. Base quality data are lacking; no much larger clone is found one base away. For sequencing of the TCRbeta CDR3 region, genomic DNA was extracted from the sorted cells. The immunoSEQ Assay was used to sequence the TCRbeta CDR3 regions. Here the immuneACCESS table is served through TCRdb, limited to in-frame sequences with V and J called. Missing clones are a known gap in these copies; in checked studies unresolved V genes cover under half, and the rest lacks a known reason. A total of 20,000 to 25,000 clones appear in this sample, about 83% of them only once. The top ten clonotypes cover over 20% of the sample. Study-wide findings and limitations: Partial responders in the 0.1-3.0 mg/kg groups had among the lowest normalized peripheral clonal expansion, especially among CD8+ T cells. Clonal expansion of both CD4+ and CD8+ blood T cells was observed from baseline to week 6 at doses 0.1 to 3.0 mg/kg. After ivuxolimab, CD8+ T cells had more expanded clones than CD4+ T cells on average. The antigen specificity of the peripheral T cells that underwent clonal expansion was not determined. Low levels of normalized T-cell clonal expansion were also seen in some patients who did not respond.

Patients with a history of autoimmune disease or receiving systemic immunosuppression were excluded from the trial. Peripheral blood for TCR sequencing was drawn from every dose cohort at baseline, at cycle 4 day 1 and at cycle 7 day 1. Samples were obtained from an open-label, multicenter, first-in-human phase I dose-escalation trial of ivuxolimab. Adults with locally advanced or metastatic melanoma, renal cell, hepatocellular, or head and neck squamous cell carcinoma were enrolled in the trial. Before TCR sequencing, CD4+ T cells and CD8+ T cells from peripheral blood were sorted into separate populations. The specimen was CD4+ or CD8+ T cells sorted from blood, collected in a trial of the OX40 agonist ivuxolimab. The source is an adult with an advanced solid tumor such as melanoma, head and neck, liver or kidney cancer.

This receptor has the CDR3 CASSVGMNTEAFF. The DNA sequence reads TGTGCCAGCAGCGTAGGGATGAACACTGAAGCTTTCTTT. Here the chain combines TRBV9 and TRBJ1-1; too little of a D gene remains to name it. The CDR3, from cysteine to phenylalanine, totals 13 residues. Of the read, only the CDR3 DNA is kept; its 39 bases are in frame from base 1. V gives up 0 bases and J gives up 0 bases, and the segment between their germline ends measures 3 bases. Taken from the germline V gene, the CDR1 and CDR2 loops are SGDLS and YYNGEE.